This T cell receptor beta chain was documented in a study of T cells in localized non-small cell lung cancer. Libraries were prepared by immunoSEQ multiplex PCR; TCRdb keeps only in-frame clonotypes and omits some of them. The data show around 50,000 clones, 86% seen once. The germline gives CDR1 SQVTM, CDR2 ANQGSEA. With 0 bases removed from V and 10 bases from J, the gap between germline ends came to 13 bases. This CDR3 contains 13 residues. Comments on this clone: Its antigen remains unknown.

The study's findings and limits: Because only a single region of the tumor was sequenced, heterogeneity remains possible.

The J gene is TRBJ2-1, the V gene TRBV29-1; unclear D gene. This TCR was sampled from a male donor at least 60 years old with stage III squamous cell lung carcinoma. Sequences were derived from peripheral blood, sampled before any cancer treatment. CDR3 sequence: CSVEEDPAKEQFF. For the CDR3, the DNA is TGCAGCGTTGAAGAAGACCCTGCCAAGGAGCAGTTCTTC.